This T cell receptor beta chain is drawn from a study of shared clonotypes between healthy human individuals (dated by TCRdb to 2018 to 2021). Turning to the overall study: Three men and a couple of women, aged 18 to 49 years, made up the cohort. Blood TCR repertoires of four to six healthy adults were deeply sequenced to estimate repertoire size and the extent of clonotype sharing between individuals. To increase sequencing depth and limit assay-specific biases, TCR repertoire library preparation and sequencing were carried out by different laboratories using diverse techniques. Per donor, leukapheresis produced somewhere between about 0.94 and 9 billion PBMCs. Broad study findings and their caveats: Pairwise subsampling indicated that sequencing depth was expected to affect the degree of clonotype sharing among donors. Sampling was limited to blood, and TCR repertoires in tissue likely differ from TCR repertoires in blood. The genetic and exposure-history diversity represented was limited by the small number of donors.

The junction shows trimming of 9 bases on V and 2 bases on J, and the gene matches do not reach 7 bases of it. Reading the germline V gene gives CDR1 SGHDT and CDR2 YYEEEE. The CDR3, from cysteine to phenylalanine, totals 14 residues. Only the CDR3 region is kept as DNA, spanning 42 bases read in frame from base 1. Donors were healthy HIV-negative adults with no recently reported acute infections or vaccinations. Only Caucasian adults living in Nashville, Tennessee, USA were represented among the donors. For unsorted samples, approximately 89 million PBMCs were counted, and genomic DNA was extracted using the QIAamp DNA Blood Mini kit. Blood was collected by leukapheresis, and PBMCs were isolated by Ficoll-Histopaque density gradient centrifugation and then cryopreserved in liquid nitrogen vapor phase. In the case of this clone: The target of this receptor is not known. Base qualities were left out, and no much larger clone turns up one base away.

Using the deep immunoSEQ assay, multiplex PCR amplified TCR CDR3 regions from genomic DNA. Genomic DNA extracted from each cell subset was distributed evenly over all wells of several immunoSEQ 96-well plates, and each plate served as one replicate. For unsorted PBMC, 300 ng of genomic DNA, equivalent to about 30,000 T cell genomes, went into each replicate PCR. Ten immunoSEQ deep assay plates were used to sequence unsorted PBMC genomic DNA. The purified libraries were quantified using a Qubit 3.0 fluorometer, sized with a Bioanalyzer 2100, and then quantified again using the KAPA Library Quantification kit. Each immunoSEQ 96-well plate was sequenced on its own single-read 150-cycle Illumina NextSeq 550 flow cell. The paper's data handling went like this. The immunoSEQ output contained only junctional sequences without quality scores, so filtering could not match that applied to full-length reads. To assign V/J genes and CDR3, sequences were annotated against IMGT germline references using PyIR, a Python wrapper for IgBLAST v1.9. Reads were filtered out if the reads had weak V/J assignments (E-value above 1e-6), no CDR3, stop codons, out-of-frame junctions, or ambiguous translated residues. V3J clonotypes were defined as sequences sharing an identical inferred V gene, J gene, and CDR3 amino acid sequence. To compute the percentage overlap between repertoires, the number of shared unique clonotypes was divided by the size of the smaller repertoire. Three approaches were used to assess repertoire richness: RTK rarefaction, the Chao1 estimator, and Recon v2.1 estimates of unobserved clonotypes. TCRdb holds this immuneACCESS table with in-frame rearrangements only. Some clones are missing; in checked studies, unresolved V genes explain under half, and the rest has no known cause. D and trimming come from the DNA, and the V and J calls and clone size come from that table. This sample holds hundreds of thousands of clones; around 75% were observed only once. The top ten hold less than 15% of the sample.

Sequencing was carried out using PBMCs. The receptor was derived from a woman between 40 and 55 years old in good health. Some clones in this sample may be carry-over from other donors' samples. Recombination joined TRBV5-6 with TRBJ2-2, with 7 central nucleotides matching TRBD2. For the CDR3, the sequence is CATQAGPNTGELFF. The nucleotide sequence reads TGTGCCACCCAAGCGGGGCCCAACACCGGGGAGCTGTTTTTT.